This entry lists 12 T cell receptor beta chains sequenced from one sample in a study of blood T cell repertoires in COVID-19. The method was immunoSEQ multiplex PCR; TCRdb's version includes in-frame clones alone and lacks a portion of them. The sample yields more than 85,000 clones, about 81% seen once. The material sequenced was peripheral blood. The receptor set was obtained from a man in his 60s with acute or convalescent COVID-19.

The CDR3 sequence is CSASPTKGQHEQYV. Written as DNA, the CDR3 is TGCAGTGCTAGTCCGACGAAGGGACAGCACGAGCAGTACGTC. J is TRBJ2-7 and V is TRBV20-1; TRBD1 aligns across 7 bases. V lost 3 bases, J lost 5 bases, and 10 bases stayed unmatched. Germline lookup yields CDR1 DFQATT and CDR2 SNEGSKA (reference sequence). The CDR3 consists of 14 residues.

The chain recombines TRBV19 with TRBJ2-1; the match to TRBD1 covers 7 bases. The CDR3 runs 14 residues. Germline loops: CDR1 LNHDA, CDR2 SQIVND (reference sequence). V lost 1 base, J lost 8 bases, and 5 bases stayed unmatched. The CDR3 sequence: CASSIADRDDEQFF. Here the CDR3 DNA reads TGTGCCAGTAGTATAGCCGACAGGGACGATGAGCAGTTCTTC.

The rearrangement uses TRBV7-3 and TRBJ2-1; a weak D match, TRBD2 (5 bases). Between the trimmed V and J ends, which lost 2 bases and 3 bases, there was a span of 5 bases. Germline lookup yields CDR1 SGHTA and CDR2 FQGTGA. The CDR3 consists of 13 residues. The CDR3 DNA sequence: TGTGCCAGCAGCTTAGGGAGCTACAATGAGCAGTTCTTC. It yields the protein CASSLGSYNEQFF.

The chain links TRBV30 to TRBJ2-1; 12 bases agree with TRBD2. After removal of 7 bases from V and 4 bases from J, the junction contained 5 bases not matched to a gene. The CDR3 runs 14 residues. Germline V gene sequence: CDR1 GTSNPN, CDR2 SVGIG (reference sequence). The CDR3 spells CASSGTSGYNEQFF. Written as DNA, the CDR3 is TGTGCCTCCTCCGGGACTAGCGGGTACAATGAGCAGTTCTTC.

As for this clone: The sample contains more than one DNA sequence encoding this CDR3. The genes are TRBV7-6 and TRBJ1-3; D gene unclear. This CDR3 region has 15 residues. Germline assignment: CDR1 SGHVS and CDR2 FNYEAQ. V gave up 5 bases and J gave up 0 bases, with 11 bases separating them. The CDR3 DNA reads TGTGCCAGCAGCCCGACCGGAGACTCTGGAAACACCATATATTTT. Its protein product is CASSPTGDSGNTIYF.

This clone was detected many times. The V call is TRBV28, the J call TRBJ2-2; TRBD2 matches 11 bases. V dropped 5 bases and J dropped 4; count of bases not matched to a gene: 6. The CDR3 sequence is 16 residues long. CDR1 and CDR2 from the germline V gene are MDHEN and SYDVKM. The CDR3 nucleotides are TGTGCCAGCAGTGCAACTAGCGGGGGCCCCACCGGGGAGCTGTTTTTT. This codes for CASSATSGGPTGELFF. The full variable domain, completed using reference TRBV28 and TRBJ2-2, is DVKVTQSSRYLVKRTGEKVFLECVQDMDHENMFWYRQDPGLGLRLIYFSYDVKMKEKGDIPEGYSVSREKKERFSLILESASTNQTSMYLCASSATSGGPTGELFFGEGSRLTVL.

The rearrangement links TRBV7-9 to TRBJ1-3; unclear D gene. This CDR3 spans 16 amino acids. The ends were cut back, 4 bases at V and 0 bases at J, with 13 bases in the middle. Looked up from germline, CDR1 is SEHNR and CDR2 is FQNEAQ (reference sequence). CDR3 sequence (DNA): TGTGCCAGCAGCTCTGACTTAAGGAGCTCTGGAAACACCATATATTTT. This codes for CASSSDLRSSGNTIYF.

Written as DNA, the CDR3 is TGTGCCACCAGTGATCCGTCTAAACCCCAAGAGACCCAGTACTTC. Residues: CATSDPSKPQETQYF. The J gene is TRBJ2-5, the V gene TRBV24-1; no clear D gene. The germline V and J ends were trimmed by 3 bases and 1 base, with 11 bases remaining between them. Germline loops: CDR1 KGHDR, CDR2 SFDVKD. This CDR3 contains 15 residues.

The chain is built from TRBV27 and TRBJ2-7; the D gene is possibly TRBD1 (7 bases). The CDR3 is 19 residues long. In germline, CDR1 is MNHEY, CDR2 SMNVEV (reference sequence). Trimming cost V 4 bases and J 3 bases, with 28 bases left between them. The CDR3 protein is CASSSSPPIGGGANYEQYV. The CDR3 DNA reads TGTGCCAGCAGTTCGTCCCCCCCGATCGGAGGGGGCGCAAACTACGAGCAGTACGTC.

The rearrangement joins TRBV2 to TRBJ1-5; D gene uncertain. V gave up 0 bases and J gave up 6 bases, with 6 bases separating them. The CDR3 sequence is 13 residues long. From germline, CDR1 is SNHLY and CDR2 FYNNEI. DNA for the CDR3: TGTGCCAGCAGTGAAGCAGGAGTTCAGCCCCAGCATTTT. Amino acid sequence: CASSEAGVQPQHF.

The rearrangement uses TRBV24-1 and TRBJ1-6; D remains ambiguous. The CDR3 runs to 15 residues. Germline CDR1 KGHDR, CDR2 SFDVKD. V lost 6 bases and J lost 7, with 15 bases in between. The CDR3 coding sequence is TGTGCCACCAGTAAGGTTGGAGGACCCAATTCACCCCTCCACTTT. Translation: CATSKVGGPNSPLHF.

The chain combines TRBV2 with TRBJ1-1, with TRBD1 matching over 7 bases. CDR3 length equals 15 residues. Germline trimming cut 5 bases from V and 1 base from J; bases unmatched to any gene: 7. Germline lookup yields CDR1 SNHLY and CDR2 FYNNEI. The CDR3 DNA is TGTGCCAGCAGTCCGCAGGGACAGACGAACACTGAAGCTTTCTTT. The encoded protein is CASSPQGQTNTEAFF.